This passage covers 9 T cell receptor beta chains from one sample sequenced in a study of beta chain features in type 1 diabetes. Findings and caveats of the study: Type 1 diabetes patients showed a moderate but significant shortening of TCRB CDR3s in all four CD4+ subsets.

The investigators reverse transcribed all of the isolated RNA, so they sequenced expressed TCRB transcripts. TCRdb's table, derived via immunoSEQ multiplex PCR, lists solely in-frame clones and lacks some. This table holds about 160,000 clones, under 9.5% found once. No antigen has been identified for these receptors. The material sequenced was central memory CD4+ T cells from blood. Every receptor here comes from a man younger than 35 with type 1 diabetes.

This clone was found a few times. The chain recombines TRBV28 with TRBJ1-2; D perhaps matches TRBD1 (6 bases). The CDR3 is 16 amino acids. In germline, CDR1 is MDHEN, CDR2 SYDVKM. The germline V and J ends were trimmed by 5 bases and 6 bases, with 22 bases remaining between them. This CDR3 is CASSIQGHQNLNGYTF. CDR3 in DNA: TGTGCCAGCAGTATACAGGGACACCAGAACCTCAATGGCTACACCTTC.

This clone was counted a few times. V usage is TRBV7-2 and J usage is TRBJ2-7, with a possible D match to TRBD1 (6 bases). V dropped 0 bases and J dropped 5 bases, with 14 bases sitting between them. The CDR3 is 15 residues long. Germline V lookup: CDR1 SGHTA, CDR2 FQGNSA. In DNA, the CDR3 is TGTGCCAGCAGCTTAGCGAAGTTACAGGGACACGAGCAGTACTTC. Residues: CASSLAKLQGHEQYF. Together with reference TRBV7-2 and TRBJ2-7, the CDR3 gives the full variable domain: GAGVSQSPSNKVTEKGKDVELRCDPISGHTALYWYRQSLGQGLEFLIYFQGNSAPDKSGLPSDRFSAERTGGSVSTLTIQRTQQEDSAVYLCASSLAKLQGHEQYFGPGTRLTVT.

DNA of the CDR3: TGTGCCATCAGTGAATACGGACACTACGAGCAGTACTTC. It is translated as CAISEYGHYEQYF. V gene TRBV10-3 combines with J gene TRBJ2-7; perhaps TRBD1 as D (5 bases). The CDR3 runs 13 residues. V dropped 3 bases and J dropped 3 bases, with 9 bases sitting between them. Germline CDR1 and CDR2: ENHRY and SYGVKD.

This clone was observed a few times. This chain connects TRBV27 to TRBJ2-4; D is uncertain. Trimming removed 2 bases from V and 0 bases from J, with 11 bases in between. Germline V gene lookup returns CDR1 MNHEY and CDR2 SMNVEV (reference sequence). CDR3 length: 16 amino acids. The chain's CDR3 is CASSLSYSLAKNIQYF. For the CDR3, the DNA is TGTGCCAGCAGTTTAAGTTACAGCCTAGCCAAAAACATTCAGTACTTC.

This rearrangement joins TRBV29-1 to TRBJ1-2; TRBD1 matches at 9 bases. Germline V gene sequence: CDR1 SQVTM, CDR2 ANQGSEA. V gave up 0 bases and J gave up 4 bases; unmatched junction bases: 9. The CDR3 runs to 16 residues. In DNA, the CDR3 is TGCAGCGTTGAAGATCTGGGGGGACAGGGAGGCTATGGCTACACCTTC. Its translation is CSVEDLGGQGGYGYTF.

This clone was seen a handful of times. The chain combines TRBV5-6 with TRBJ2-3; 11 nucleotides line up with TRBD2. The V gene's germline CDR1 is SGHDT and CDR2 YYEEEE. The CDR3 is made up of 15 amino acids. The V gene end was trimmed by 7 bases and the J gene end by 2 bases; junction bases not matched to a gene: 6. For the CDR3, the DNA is TGTGCCAGCGGAAATAGCGGGGGGGCCACAGATACGCAGTATTTT. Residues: CASGNSGGATDTQYF. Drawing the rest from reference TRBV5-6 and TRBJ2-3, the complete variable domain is DAGVTQSPTHLIKTRGQQVTLRCSPKSGHDTVSWYQQALGQGPQFIFQYYEEEERQRGNFPDRFSGHQFPNYSSELNVNALLLGDSALYLCASGNSGGATDTQYFGPGTRLTVL.

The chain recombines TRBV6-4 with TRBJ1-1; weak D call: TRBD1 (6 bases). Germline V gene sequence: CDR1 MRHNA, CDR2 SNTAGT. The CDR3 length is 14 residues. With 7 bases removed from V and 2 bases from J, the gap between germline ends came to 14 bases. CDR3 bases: TGTGCCAGCAACTACCGGGACACTAACACTGAAGCTTTCTTT. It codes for CASNYRDTNTEAFF.

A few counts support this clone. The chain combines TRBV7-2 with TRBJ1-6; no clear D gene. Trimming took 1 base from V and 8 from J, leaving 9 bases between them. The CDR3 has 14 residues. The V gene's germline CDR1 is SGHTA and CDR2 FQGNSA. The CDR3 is CASSLVFTDSPLHF. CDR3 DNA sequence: TGTGCCAGCAGCTTAGTGTTTACTGATTCACCCCTCCACTTT.

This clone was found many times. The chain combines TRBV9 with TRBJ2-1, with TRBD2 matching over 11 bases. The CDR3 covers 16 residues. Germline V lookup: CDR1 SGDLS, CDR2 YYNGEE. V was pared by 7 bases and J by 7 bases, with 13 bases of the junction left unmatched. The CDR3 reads CASVRGLAGGGNEQFF. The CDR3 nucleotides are TGTGCCAGCGTTAGAGGGCTAGCGGGAGGAGGGAATGAGCAGTTCTTC. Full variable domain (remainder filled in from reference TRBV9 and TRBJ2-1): DSGVTQTPKHLITATGQRVTLRCSPRSGDLSVYWYQQSLDQGLQFLIQYYNGEERAKGNILERFSAQQFPDLHSELNLSSLELGDSALYFCASVRGLAGGGNEQFFGPGTRLTVL.